Below are 21 T cell receptor beta chains sequenced from a single sample in a study of vaccination effects on CD4 cells after COVID-19. These receptors lack a known antigen. Upon completion of under eleven days in culture, CD4+ T cells were isolated. TCRdb's table, derived via immunoSEQ multiplex PCR, lists solely in-frame clones and lacks some. The sample yields tens of thousands of clones, around 74% seen once. The input for sequencing was CD4+ T cells from PBMCs cultured without peptide, taken before COVID-19 vaccination. All receptors derive from a human donor who had a prior SARS-CoV-2 infection.

J is TRBJ2-5 and V is TRBV5-1, with D hard to call. V lost 1 base to trimming and J lost 5 bases, with 12 bases between them. The CDR3 totals 14 residues. The V gene's germline CDR1 is SGHRS and CDR2 YFSETQ. This chain's CDR3 is CASSLNLGTETQYF. CDR3 DNA: TGCGCCAGCAGCTTGAATTTGGGTACCGAGACCCAGTACTTC.

The V and J genes are TRBV11-3 and TRBJ2-3; 7 bases are a match to TRBD1. V lost 4 bases to trimming and J lost 8 bases; unmatched junction nucleotides: 6. There are 13 residues in the CDR3. Germline V CDR1 and CDR2: SGHNT, YENEEA. Here the CDR3 reads CASSYEGAFTQYF. The CDR3 DNA follows: TGTGCCAGCAGCTATGAGGGGGCGTTTACGCAGTATTTT.

The chain uses TRBV6-5 and TRBJ1-2; perhaps TRBD1 as D (5 bases). V was clipped by 7 bases and J by 6 bases, with 15 bases between them. Per the germline V gene, CDR1 is MNHEY and CDR2 is SVGAGI. The CDR3 is 13 residues long. The DNA for the CDR3 is TGTGCCAGCACCGTTGGGCAAGGGGATGGCTACACCTTC. This encodes CASTVGQGDGYTF.

The V gene is TRBV4-2, the J gene TRBJ2-1; D is undetermined. This CDR3 spans 16 amino acids. Germline CDR1 and CDR2: LGHNA and YNFKEQ. V lost 4 bases to trimming and J lost 0 bases, with 13 bases between them. The CDR3 protein is CASSLAKTRSYNEQFF. As DNA, the CDR3 is TGTGCCAGCAGCCTAGCAAAGACCCGCTCCTACAATGAGCAGTTCTTC.

The chain employs TRBV7-9 and TRBJ2-7; weak D call: TRBD2 (6 bases). Germline V lookup: CDR1 SEHNR, CDR2 FQNEAQ (reference sequence). Trimming left V 8 bases short and J 3 bases short, with 14 bases between. CDR3 length: 13 residues. CDR3 bases: TGTGCCAGCTCGCGGGGATTAGGCTACGAGCAGTACTTC. Protein: CASSRGLGYEQYF.

The CDR3 here is CASSLTRGTGYTF. The CDR3 nucleotides are TGTGCCAGCAGCTTAACCAGGGGAACTGGCTACACCTTC. This rearrangement joins TRBV7-2 to TRBJ1-2, with D perhaps TRBD1 (6 bases). V was clipped by 2 bases and J by 7 bases, with 11 bases between them. Looked up from germline, CDR1 is SGHTA and CDR2 is FQGNSA. This CDR3 region has 13 residues.

V gene TRBV4-1 combines with J gene TRBJ2-7, with 12 positions matching TRBD2. In germline, CDR1 is MGHRA, CDR2 YSYEKL. V gave up 1 base and J gave up 10 bases; unmatched junction bases: 5. The CDR3 extends over 14 amino acids. The CDR3: CASSQGATSGRQYF. The CDR3 coding sequence is TGCGCCAGCAGCCAAGGGGCGACTAGCGGGAGACAGTACTTC.

V is TRBV24-1 and J is TRBJ2-2; D remains ambiguous. This CDR3 has 13 amino acids. Germline CDR1 is KGHDR and CDR2 is SFDVKD. Trimming removed 3 bases at V and 3 bases at J, with 4 bases between. CDR3 in amino acids: CATSDPHTGELFF. The CDR3 DNA reads TGTGCCACCAGTGATCCCCACACCGGGGAGCTGTTTTTT.

V is TRBV2 and J is TRBJ2-7; the match to TRBD1 covers 10 bases. Germline V lookup: CDR1 SNHLY, CDR2 FYNNEI. This CDR3 spans 14 amino acids. With 3 bases clipped from V and 5 bases from J, the junction kept 4 bases outside the gene matches. CDR3 sequence: CASSDRDRGDEQYF. The CDR3 DNA reads TGTGCCAGCAGTGATAGGGACAGGGGCGACGAGCAGTACTTC.

V gene TRBV7-2 combines with J gene TRBJ2-5, with 14 positions matching TRBD2. The CDR3 contains 16 residues. CDR1 and CDR2 from the germline V gene are SGHTA and FQGNSA. V dropped 1 base and J dropped 5; count of bases not matched to a gene: 3. For the CDR3, the DNA is TGTGCCAGCAGCTTAGGACTAGCGGGAGGGGGCGAGACCCAGTACTTC. Residues: CASSLGLAGGGETQYF.

The CDR3 bases are TGTGCCAGCAGTGAAGGGGTGAGGAATCAGCCCCAGCATTTT. Protein product: CASSEGVRNQPQHF. The chain employs TRBV2 and TRBJ1-5, with D uncertain. Germline CDR1 SNHLY, CDR2 FYNNEI. V was cut by 1 base and J by 4 bases, with 8 bases left in between. CDR3 length equals 14 residues.

The table lists this clone with a few counts. The gene calls are TRBV7-3 and TRBJ2-1; D is unresolved. This CDR3 region has 13 residues. Trimming shortened V by 0 bases and J by 7 bases, and 7 bases separated the two germline ends. Germline V gene lookup returns CDR1 SGHTA and CDR2 FQGTGA. The CDR3 nucleotides are TGTGCCAGCAGCTTAACGTGGGGTAATGAGCAGTTCTTC. It codes for CASSLTWGNEQFF. The full variable domain, in which reference TRBV7-3 and TRBJ2-1 provide the parts outside the CDR3, is GAGVSQTPSNKVTEKGKYVELRCDPISGHTALYWYRQSLGQGPEFLIYFQGTGAADDSGLPNDRFFAVRPEGSVSTLKIQRTERGDSAVYLCASSLTWGNEQFFGPGTRLTVL.

V usage is TRBV7-9 and J usage is TRBJ2-1; D not resolved. Germline V gives CDR1 SEHNR, CDR2 FQNEAQ (reference sequence). The V gene lost 1 base and the J gene lost 9 bases, with 10 bases spanning the gap. This CDR3 is built from 13 residues. The CDR3 sequence: CASSLGGWSEQFF. CDR3 nucleotides: TGTGCCAGCAGCTTAGGTGGGTGGAGTGAGCAGTTCTTC.

As regards this clone: At the DNA level, this CDR3 is encoded by other sequences in the same sample as well. The V gene is TRBV5-8, the J gene TRBJ1-2; D gene uncertain. Germline CDR1 and CDR2: SGHTS and YDEGEE. Trimming left V 7 bases short and J 5 bases short, with 3 bases between. The CDR3 sequence is 9 residues long. CDR3 sequence: CASPYGYTF. The CDR3, as DNA: TGTGCCAGCCCTTATGGCTACACCTTC.

This clone was detected a few times. The chain employs TRBV5-5 and TRBJ1-2, with D uncertain. Germline CDR1 SGHKS, CDR2 YYEKEE (reference sequence). V gave up 1 base and J gave up 8 bases, with 12 bases separating them. The CDR3 is made up of 13 amino acids. DNA for the CDR3: TGTGCCAGCAGCTTGTCTTGGGGTGAAGGCTACACCTTC. This gives the protein CASSLSWGEGYTF. The variable domain in full, with the rest retrieved from reference TRBV5-5 and TRBJ1-2, is DAGVTQSPTHLIKTRGQQVTLRCSPISGHKSVSWYQQVLGQGPQFIFQYYEKEERGRGNFPDRFSARQFPNYSSELNVNALLLGDSALYLCASSLSWGEGYTFGSGTRLTVV.

The V gene is TRBV9, the J gene TRBJ2-1, with D hard to call. The V and J ends lost 0 bases and 4 bases respectively, with 14 bases between them. This CDR3 contains 16 residues. Germline CDR1 and CDR2: SGDLS and YYNGEE. CDR3 protein: CASSVGISQDYNEQFF. As DNA, the CDR3 is TGTGCCAGCAGCGTAGGGATTAGCCAGGATTACAATGAGCAGTTCTTC. The full variable domain, rest sourced from reference TRBV9 and TRBJ2-1, is DSGVTQTPKHLITATGQRVTLRCSPRSGDLSVYWYQQSLDQGLQFLIQYYNGEERAKGNILERFSAQQFPDLHSELNLSSLELGDSALYFCASSVGISQDYNEQFFGPGTRLTVL.

V usage is TRBV15 and J usage is TRBJ2-7, with 14 bases matching TRBD2. Germline loops: CDR1 LNHNV, CDR2 YYDKDF (reference sequence). The CDR3 sequence is 19 residues long. The trim removed 0 bases at V and 2 bases at J, leaving 9 bases unmatched. DNA for the CDR3: TGTGCCACCAGCAGAGATCCCGGACTAGCGGGAGGACCAGCCTACGAGCAGTACTTC. It codes for CATSRDPGLAGGPAYEQYF.

V is TRBV6-1 and J is TRBJ1-5; 10 nucleotides align to TRBD1. The trim removed 2 bases at V and 5 bases at J, leaving 3 bases unmatched. Per germline, CDR1 MNHNS and CDR2 SASEGT. This CDR3 spans 15 amino acids. The CDR3 DNA sequence: TGTGCCAGCAGTGAACCGGGACAGGGGTATCAGCCCCAGCATTTT. This sequence encodes CASSEPGQGYQPQHF.

The chain uses TRBV4-2 and TRBJ2-5; 8 nucleotides line up with TRBD2. J lost 5 bases, V lost 0 bases, and 14 bases had no gene match. Per germline, CDR1 LGHNA and CDR2 YNFKEQ. CDR3 length: 18 amino acids. This chain's CDR3 is CASSQELPGGASRETQYF. In DNA, the CDR3 is TGTGCCAGCAGCCAAGAGTTGCCGGGGGGGGCAAGTCGGGAGACCCAGTACTTC.

The genes are TRBV4-1 and TRBJ2-7; D gene unclear. The germline CDR1 and CDR2 sequences are MGHRA and YSYEKL. With 0 bases removed from V and 0 bases from J, the gap between germline ends came to 18 bases. This CDR3 has 18 residues. CDR3 loop: CASSQDISAESFSYEQYF. In nucleotides, the CDR3 is TGCGCCAGCAGCCAAGATATCTCCGCAGAAAGTTTCTCCTACGAGCAGTACTTC.

The chain recombines TRBV7-2 with TRBJ1-2, with D uncertain. The CDR3 length is 13 residues. The ends were cut back, 5 bases at V and 0 bases at J, with 7 bases in the middle. Germline-derived CDR1 and CDR2 are SGHTA and FQGNSA. CDR3 residues: CASSRGANYGYTF. The CDR3, as DNA: TGTGCCAGCAGCCGAGGAGCTAACTATGGCTACACCTTC.